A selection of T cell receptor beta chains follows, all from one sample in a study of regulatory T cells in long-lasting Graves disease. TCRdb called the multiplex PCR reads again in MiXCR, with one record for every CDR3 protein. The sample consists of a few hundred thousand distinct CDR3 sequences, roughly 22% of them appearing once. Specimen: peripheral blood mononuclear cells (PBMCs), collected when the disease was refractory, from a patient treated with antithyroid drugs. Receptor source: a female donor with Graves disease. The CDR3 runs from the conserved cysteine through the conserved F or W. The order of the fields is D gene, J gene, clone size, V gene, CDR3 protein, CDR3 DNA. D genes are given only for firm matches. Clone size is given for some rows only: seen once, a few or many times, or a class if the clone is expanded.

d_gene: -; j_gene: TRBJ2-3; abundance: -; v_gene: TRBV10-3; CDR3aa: CAISGTSTDTQYF; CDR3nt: TGTGCCATCAGTGGAACGAGCACAGATACGCAGTATTTT
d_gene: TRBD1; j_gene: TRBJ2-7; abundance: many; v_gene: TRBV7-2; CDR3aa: CASSTRTGDIGEQYF; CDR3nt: TGTGCCAGCAGCACTCGGACAGGGGATATAGGCGAGCAGTACTTC
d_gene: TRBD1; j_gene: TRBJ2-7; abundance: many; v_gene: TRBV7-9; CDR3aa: CASSLDGTGGSEQYF; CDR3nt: TGTGCCAGCAGCTTAGATGGGACAGGGGGCTCCGAGCAGTACTTC
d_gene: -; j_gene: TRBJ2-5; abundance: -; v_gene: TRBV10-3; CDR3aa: CAISESSQTQYF; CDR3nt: TGTGCCATCAGTGAATCCTCCCAGACCCAGTACTTC
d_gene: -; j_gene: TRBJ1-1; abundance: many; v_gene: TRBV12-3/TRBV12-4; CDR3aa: CASSSETGGGTEAFF; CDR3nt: TGTGCCAGCAGTTCCGAAACCGGAGGGGGCACTGAAGCTTTCTTT
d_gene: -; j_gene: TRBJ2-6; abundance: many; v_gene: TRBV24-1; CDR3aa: CATSDRPPGGANVLTF; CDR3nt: TGTGCCACCAGTGATCGACCCCCCGGTGGGGCCAACGTCCTGACTTTC
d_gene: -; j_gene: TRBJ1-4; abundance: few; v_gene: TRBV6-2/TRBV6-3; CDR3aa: CASSYRGGAGEKLFF; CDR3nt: TGTGCCAGCAGTTACCGGGGGGGAGCGGGTGAAAAACTGTTTTTT
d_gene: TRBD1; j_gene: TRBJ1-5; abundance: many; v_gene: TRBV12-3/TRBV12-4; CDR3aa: CASRLQGDQPQHF; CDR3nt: TGTGCCAGCAGACTCCAGGGGGATCAGCCCCAGCATTTT
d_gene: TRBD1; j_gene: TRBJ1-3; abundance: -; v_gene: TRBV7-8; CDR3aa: CASSSPGQRNTIYF; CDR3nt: TGTGCCAGCAGCTCCCCGGGACAGCGAAACACCATATATTTT
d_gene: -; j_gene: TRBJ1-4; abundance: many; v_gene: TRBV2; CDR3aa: CASTSPGIPNEKLFF; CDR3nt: TGTGCCAGCACCTCACCCGGGATCCCTAATGAAAAACTGTTTTTT
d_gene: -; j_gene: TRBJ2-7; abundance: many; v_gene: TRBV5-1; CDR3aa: CASSWDQIYEQYF; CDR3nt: TGCGCCAGCAGCTGGGACCAAATCTACGAGCAGTACTTC
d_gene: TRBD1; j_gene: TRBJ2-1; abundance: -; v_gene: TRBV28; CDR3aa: CASSPDRDNEQFF; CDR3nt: TGTGCCAGCAGTCCCGACAGGGACAATGAGCAGTTCTTC
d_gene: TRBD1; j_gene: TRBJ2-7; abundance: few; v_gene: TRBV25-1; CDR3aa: CASSRTGLTYEQYF; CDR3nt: TGTGCCAGCAGTCGGACAGGGTTGACCTACGAGCAGTACTTC
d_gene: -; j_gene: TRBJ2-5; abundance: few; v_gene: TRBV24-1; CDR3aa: CATSDPRTETQETQHF; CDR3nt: TGTGCCACCAGTGACCCGAGGACAGAAACGCAAGAGACCCAGCACTTC
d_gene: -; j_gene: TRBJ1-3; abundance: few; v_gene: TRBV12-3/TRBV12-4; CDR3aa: CASSLFDTGNTIYF; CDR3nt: TGTGCCAGCAGTTTATTTGACACAGGAAACACCATATATTTT
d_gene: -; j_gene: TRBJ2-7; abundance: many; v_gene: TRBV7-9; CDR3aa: CASSLEGGDEQYF; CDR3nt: TGTGCCAGCAGCTTAGAAGGGGGGGACGAGCAGTACTTC
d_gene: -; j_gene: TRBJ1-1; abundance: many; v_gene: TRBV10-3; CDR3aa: CAISEGSTEAFF; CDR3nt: TGTGCCATCAGTGAGGGGAGCACTGAAGCTTTCTTT
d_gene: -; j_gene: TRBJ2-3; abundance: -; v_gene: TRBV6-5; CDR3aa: CASSYAEGDTQYF; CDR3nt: TGTGCCAGCAGTTACGCCGAGGGGGATACGCAGTATTTT
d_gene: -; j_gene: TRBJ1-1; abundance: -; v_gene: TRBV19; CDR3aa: CASSIPDYTEAFF; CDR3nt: TGTGCCAGTAGTATCCCGGATTACACTGAAGCTTTCTTT
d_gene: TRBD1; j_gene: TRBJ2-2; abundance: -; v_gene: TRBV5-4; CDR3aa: CASSSRDRGLGELFF; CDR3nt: TGTGCCAGCAGCAGCCGGGACAGGGGCCTCGGGGAGCTGTTTTTT
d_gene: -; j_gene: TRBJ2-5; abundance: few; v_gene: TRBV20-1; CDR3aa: CSASSGESGETQYF; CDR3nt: TGCAGTGCTAGTTCGGGGGAGTCCGGGGAGACCCAGTACTTC
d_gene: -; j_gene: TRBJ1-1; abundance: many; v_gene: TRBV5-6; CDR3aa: CASSLGEWTVGTEAFF; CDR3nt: TGTGCCAGCAGCTTGGGAGAGTGGACAGTAGGCACTGAAGCTTTCTTT
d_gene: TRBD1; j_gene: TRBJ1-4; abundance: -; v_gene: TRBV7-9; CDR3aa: CASSSSQGAATNEKLFF; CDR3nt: TGTGCCAGCAGCTCAAGCCAGGGGGCGGCAACTAATGAAAAACTGTTTTTT
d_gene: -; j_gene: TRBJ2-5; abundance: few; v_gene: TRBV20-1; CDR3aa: CSAGDLGQETQYF; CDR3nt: TGCAGTGCTGGAGATCTGGGGCAAGAGACCCAGTACTTC
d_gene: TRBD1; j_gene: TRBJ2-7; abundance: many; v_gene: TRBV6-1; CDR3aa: CASSGGTGYYEQYF; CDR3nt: TGTGCCAGCAGTGGGGGGACAGGGTACTACGAGCAGTACTTC
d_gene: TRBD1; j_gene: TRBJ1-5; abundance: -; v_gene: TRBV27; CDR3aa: CASSFTGENQPQHF; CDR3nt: TGTGCCAGCAGTTTCACAGGGGAAAATCAGCCCCAGCATTTT
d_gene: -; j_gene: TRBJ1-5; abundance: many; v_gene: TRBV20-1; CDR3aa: CSASKEGSQPQHF; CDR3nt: TGCAGTGCTAGTAAAGAGGGATCTCAGCCCCAGCATTTT
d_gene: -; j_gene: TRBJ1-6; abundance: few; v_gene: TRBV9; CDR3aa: CASSVGVSPLHF; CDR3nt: TGTGCCAGCAGCGTGGGGGTTTCACCCCTCCACTTT
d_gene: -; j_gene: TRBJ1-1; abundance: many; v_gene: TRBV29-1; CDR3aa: CSGRQALNTEAFF; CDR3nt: TGCAGCGGACGACAGGCTTTGAACACTGAAGCTTTCTTT
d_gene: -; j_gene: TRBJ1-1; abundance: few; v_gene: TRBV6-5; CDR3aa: CASSYSSVNTEAFF; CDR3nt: TGTGCCAGCAGTTACTCATCGGTGAACACTGAAGCTTTCTTT
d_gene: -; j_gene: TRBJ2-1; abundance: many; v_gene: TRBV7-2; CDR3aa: CASSANEAGFKGEQFF; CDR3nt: TGTGCCAGCAGCGCAAACGAGGCCGGGTTCAAGGGTGAGCAGTTCTTC
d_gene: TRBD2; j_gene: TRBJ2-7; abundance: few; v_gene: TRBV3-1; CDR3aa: CASSQELAPNYEQYF; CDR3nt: TGTGCCAGCAGCCAAGAACTAGCGCCAAACTACGAGCAGTACTTC
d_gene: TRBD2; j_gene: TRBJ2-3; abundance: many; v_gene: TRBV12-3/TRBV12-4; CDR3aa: CASSFSLAATDTQYF; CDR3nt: TGTGCCAGCAGTTTCTCTCTAGCGGCCACAGATACGCAGTATTTT
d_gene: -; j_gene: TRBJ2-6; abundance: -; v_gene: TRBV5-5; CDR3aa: CASSFRGVGANVLTF; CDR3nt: TGTGCCAGCAGCTTTCGAGGGGTTGGGGCCAACGTCCTGACTTTC
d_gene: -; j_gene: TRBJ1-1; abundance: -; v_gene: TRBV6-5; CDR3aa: CASSYRGIHTEAFF; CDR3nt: TGTGCCAGCAGTTATAGGGGAATCCACACTGAAGCTTTCTTT
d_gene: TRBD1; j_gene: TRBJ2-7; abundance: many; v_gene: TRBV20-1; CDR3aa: CSARDGQGLYEQYF; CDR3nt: TGCAGTGCTAGAGATGGACAGGGACTTTACGAGCAGTACTTC
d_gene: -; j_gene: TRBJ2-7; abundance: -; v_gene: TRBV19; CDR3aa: CASSIGGRGPSYEQYF; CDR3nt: TGTGCCAGTAGTATAGGAGGAAGGGGTCCCTCCTACGAGCAGTACTTC
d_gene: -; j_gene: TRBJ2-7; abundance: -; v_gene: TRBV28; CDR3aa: CASSEGWGTPSYEQYF; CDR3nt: TGTGCCAGCAGTGAAGGGTGGGGGACTCCTTCCTACGAGCAGTACTTC
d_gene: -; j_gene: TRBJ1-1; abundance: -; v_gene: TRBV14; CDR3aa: CASSSRRTNTEAFF; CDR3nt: TGTGCCAGCAGTTCCAGACGTACGAACACTGAAGCTTTCTTT
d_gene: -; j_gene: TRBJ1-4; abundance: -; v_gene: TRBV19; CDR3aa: CASSIDPPAISDEKLFF; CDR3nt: TGTGCCAGTAGTATAGATCCCCCGGCAATCAGCGATGAAAAACTGTTTTTT